Shown below are 20 T cell receptor beta chains from a single sample sequenced in a study of shared clonotypes between healthy human individuals. TCRdb keeps only in-frame clones here, not all; method: immunoSEQ multiplex PCR. The data hold over a million clones, with approximately 80% observed a single time. Specimen: memory CD4+ T cells from PBMCs. The sample's subset: CD45RA-negative fraction. These receptor sequences come from a man between 18 and 35 years old in good health. Some clones in this sample may be carry-over from other donors' samples.

This clone was picked up a small number of times. The rearrangement uses TRBV27 and TRBJ1-4; D call uncertain. V lost 3 bases and J 7 bases, leaving 12 bases between the germline ends. The CDR3 sequence is 14 residues long. CDR1 and CDR2 from the germline V gene are MNHEY and SMNVEV (reference sequence). CDR3 sequence: CASSFSWVGEKLFF. DNA for the CDR3: TGTGCCAGCAGTTTTTCCTGGGTTGGTGAAAAACTGTTTTTT.

The V call is TRBV4-2, the J call TRBJ2-3; TRBD2 agrees at 12 bases. With V trimmed by 0 bases and J by 6 bases, 10 bases remained unmatched. The germline V gene has CDR1 LGHNA and CDR2 YNFKEQ. The CDR3 covers 18 residues. The CDR3 nucleotides are TGTGCCAGCAGCCAAGATCTTGCTAGCGGGAGGGCCGGGGATACGCAGTATTTT. Its protein is CASSQDLASGRAGDTQYF.

The rearrangement joins TRBV10-3 to TRBJ2-3, with D uncertain. The CDR3 sequence is 15 residues long. Looked up from germline, CDR1 is ENHRY and CDR2 is SYGVKD. Trimming took 0 bases from V and 5 from J, leaving 12 bases between them. CDR3 loop: CAISESRSPGDTQYF. CDR3 DNA: TGTGCCATCAGTGAGTCTAGGAGCCCGGGAGATACGCAGTATTTT.

This chain joins TRBV11-1 and TRBJ2-7; the D gene is possibly TRBD2 (5 bases). CDR3 length: 14 residues. From germline, CDR1 is SGHAT and CDR2 FQDESV (reference sequence). Deletions cut 3 bases from V and 3 bases from J, with 12 bases between. The CDR3 bases are TGTGCCAGCAGCTTTGGACCGAGGGACTACGAGCAGTACTTC. It encodes CASSFGPRDYEQYF.

This clone was detected once. The V gene is TRBV4-2, the J gene TRBJ2-5, with 7 nucleotides matching TRBD2. CDR3 length equals 16 residues. Germline lookup yields CDR1 LGHNA and CDR2 YNFKEQ. The ends lost 0 bases at V and 5 bases at J; junction bases unmatched: 9. The CDR3 spells CASSQEGGLARETQYF. The CDR3 DNA sequence: TGTGCCAGCAGCCAAGAGGGGGGGTTGGCCCGGGAGACCCAGTACTTC.

In its sample, this clone was seen a few times. J is TRBJ1-2 and V is TRBV18; D gene ambiguous. V was cut by 2 bases and J by 8 bases, with 12 bases left in between. Per the germline V gene, CDR1 is KGHSH and CDR2 is LQKENI. This CDR3 region has 13 residues. This chain's CDR3 is CASSPEVRRGYTF. CDR3 in DNA: TGTGCCAGCTCACCAGAGGTACGGAGAGGCTACACCTTC.

The chain recombines TRBV5-4 with TRBJ2-5, with D unclear. Trimming took 4 bases from V and 4 from J, leaving 14 bases between them. Germline CDR1 and CDR2: SGHNT and YYREEE (reference sequence). This CDR3 region has 14 residues. The CDR3 DNA is TGTGCCAGCAGCCAACAGCACAGCGCAGAGACCCAGTACTTC. Protein sequence: CASSQQHSAETQYF.

The chain combines TRBV15 with TRBJ2-5, with D perhaps matching TRBD1 (6 bases). Germline CDR1 and CDR2: LNHNV and YYDKDF (reference sequence). The CDR3 is 15 amino acids. V shed 1 base and J shed 5 bases, with 14 bases lying between them. In DNA form, the CDR3 reads TGTGCCACCAGCAGAGGCTGGACAGCCGTGGAGACCCAGTACTTC. Translating it yields CATSRGWTAVETQYF.

The chain is built from TRBV6-5 and TRBJ1-3; D gene uncertain. Germline V gene lookup returns CDR1 MNHEY and CDR2 SVGAGI. V gave up 6 bases and J gave up 8 bases, with 14 bases separating them. The CDR3 has 13 residues. CDR3: CASRVPGGDTIYF. The CDR3 DNA reads TGTGCCAGCAGGGTCCCGGGAGGAGACACCATATATTTT.

DNA of the CDR3: TGCAGTGCTACGAAGGGGTACGAGCAGTACTTC. It translates to CSATKGYEQYF. The rearrangement links TRBV20-1 to TRBJ2-7, with TRBD1 as a possible D gene (5 bases). V lost 4 bases to trimming and J lost 4 bases, with 8 bases between them. Germline CDR1 and CDR2: DFQATT and SNEGSKA (reference sequence). The CDR3 sequence is 11 residues long.

The chain uses TRBV6-4 and TRBJ1-5; D is unclear. The CDR3 has 13 amino acids. Germline V lookup: CDR1 MRHNA, CDR2 SNTAGT. Trimming took off 4 bases at V and 6 bases at J, with 10 bases between the two ends. The CDR3 loop is CASSGGFGQPQHF. The CDR3 coding sequence is TGTGCCAGCAGTGGCGGGTTTGGTCAGCCCCAGCATTTT.

This chain links TRBV5-1 with TRBJ2-7; 9 bases are shared with TRBD2. V gave up 0 bases and J gave up 7 bases; unmatched junction bases: 8. Germline CDR1 and CDR2: SGHRS and YFSETQ. The CDR3 sequence is 15 residues long. CDR3: CASSLGVAGAGEQYF. The CDR3 region has the DNA TGCGCCAGCAGCTTGGGGGTAGCGGGAGCAGGGGAGCAGTACTTC. The whole variable domain, filled in from reference TRBV5-1 and TRBJ2-7, reads KAGVTQTPRYLIKTRGQQVTLSCSPISGHRSVSWYQQTPGQGLQFLFEYFSETQRNKGNFPGRFSGRQFSNSRSEMNVSTLELGDSALYLCASSLGVAGAGEQYFGPGTRLTVT.

The chain recombines TRBV7-8 with TRBJ2-3; D remains unclear. This CDR3 comprises 14 residues. V shed 2 bases and J shed 1 base, with 7 bases lying between them. Per germline, CDR1 SGHVS and CDR2 FQNEAQ. In DNA, the CDR3 is TGTGCCAGCAGCTTAAGAACGGGCACAGATACGCAGTATTTT. Translation gives CASSLRTGTDTQYF.

V gene TRBV29-1 combines with J gene TRBJ2-3; no firm D call. This CDR3 has 17 residues. From germline, CDR1 is SQVTM and CDR2 ANQGSEA. V dropped 4 bases and J dropped 4 bases, with 24 bases sitting between them. The CDR3 DNA is TGCAGCGTTGTGAACCGAGGACCACGCCGAGGCGCAGATACGCAGTATTTT. This gives the protein CSVVNRGPRRGADTQYF.

CDR3 protein: CASRPGQGNTGELFF. The DNA for the CDR3 is TGTGCCAGCAGGCCGGGACAGGGGAACACCGGGGAGCTGTTTTTT. The rearrangement uses TRBV28 and TRBJ2-2; TRBD1 matches at 9 bases. The CDR3 totals 15 residues. Germline CDR1 MDHEN, CDR2 SYDVKM. V lost 6 bases, J lost 1 base, and 3 bases stayed unmatched.

This clone was counted only a few times. The chain recombines TRBV30 with TRBJ1-1, with unresolved D. This CDR3 comprises 11 residues. Germline V gene lookup returns CDR1 GTSNPN and CDR2 SVGIG (reference sequence). V was trimmed by 5 bases and J by 3 bases, leaving 7 bases between them. The CDR3 sequence is CAWAEDTEAFF. The CDR3 region has the DNA TGTGCCTGGGCCGAGGACACTGAAGCTTTCTTT.

V usage is TRBV27 and J usage is TRBJ2-3; D is possibly TRBD1 or TRBD2 (6 bases each). V was cut by 6 bases and J by 1 base, with 20 bases left in between. This CDR3 contains 17 residues. CDR1 and CDR2 (germline): MNHEY, SMNVEV (reference sequence). The CDR3 bases are TGTGCCAGCAGACTGACAGGACTAAGCTGGGGCACAGATACGCAGTATTTT. Protein sequence: CASRLTGLSWGTDTQYF.

The chain is built from TRBV7-3 and TRBJ2-1; no clear D. CDR3 length: 14 amino acids. V dropped 3 bases and J dropped 0 bases, with 6 bases sitting between them. Germline values: CDR1 SGHTA, CDR2 FQGTGA. The CDR3 bases are TGTGCCAGCAGCTTCACGAGCTCCTACAATGAGCAGTTCTTC. It yields the protein CASSFTSSYNEQFF.

The chain couples TRBV6-1 to TRBJ1-1, with a possible D match to TRBD1 (6 bases). In germline, CDR1 is MNHNS, CDR2 SASEGT. The V gene lost 4 bases and the J gene lost 7 bases, with 13 bases spanning the gap. The length of the CDR3 is 13 residues. CDR3 amino acids: CASSVGAGFEAFF. CDR3 DNA: TGTGCCAGCAGTGTGGGGGCAGGGTTTGAAGCTTTCTTT.

This clone came up a few times. The V gene is TRBV30, the J gene TRBJ1-2, with 8 bases matching TRBD1. This CDR3 has 14 amino acids. Looked up from germline, CDR1 is GTSNPN and CDR2 is SVGIG (reference sequence). J lost 2 bases, V lost 2 bases, and 4 bases had no gene match. The DNA of the CDR3 is TGTGCCTGGAGTCCCCGGACAGGGAACTATGGCTACACCTTC. This sequence encodes CAWSPRTGNYGYTF.